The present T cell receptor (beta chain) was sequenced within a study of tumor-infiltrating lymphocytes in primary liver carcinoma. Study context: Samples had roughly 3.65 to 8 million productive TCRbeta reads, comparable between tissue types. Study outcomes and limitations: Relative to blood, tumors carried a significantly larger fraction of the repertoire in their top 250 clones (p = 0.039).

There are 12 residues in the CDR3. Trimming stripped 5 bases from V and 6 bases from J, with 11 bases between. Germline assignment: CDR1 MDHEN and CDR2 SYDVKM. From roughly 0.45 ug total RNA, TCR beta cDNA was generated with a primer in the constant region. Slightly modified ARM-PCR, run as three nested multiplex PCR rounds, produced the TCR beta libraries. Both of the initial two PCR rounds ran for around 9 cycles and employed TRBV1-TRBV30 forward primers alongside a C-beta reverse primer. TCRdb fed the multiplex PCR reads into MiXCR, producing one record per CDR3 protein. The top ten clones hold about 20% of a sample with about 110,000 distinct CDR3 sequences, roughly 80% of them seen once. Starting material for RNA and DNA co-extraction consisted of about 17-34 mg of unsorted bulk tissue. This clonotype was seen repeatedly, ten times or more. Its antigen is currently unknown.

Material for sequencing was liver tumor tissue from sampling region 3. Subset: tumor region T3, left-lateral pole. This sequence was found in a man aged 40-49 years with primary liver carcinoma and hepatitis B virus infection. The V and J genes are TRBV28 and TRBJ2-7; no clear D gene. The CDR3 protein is CASSLGFGEQYF. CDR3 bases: TGTGCCAGCAGTCTAGGGTTTGGCGAGCAGTACTTC.